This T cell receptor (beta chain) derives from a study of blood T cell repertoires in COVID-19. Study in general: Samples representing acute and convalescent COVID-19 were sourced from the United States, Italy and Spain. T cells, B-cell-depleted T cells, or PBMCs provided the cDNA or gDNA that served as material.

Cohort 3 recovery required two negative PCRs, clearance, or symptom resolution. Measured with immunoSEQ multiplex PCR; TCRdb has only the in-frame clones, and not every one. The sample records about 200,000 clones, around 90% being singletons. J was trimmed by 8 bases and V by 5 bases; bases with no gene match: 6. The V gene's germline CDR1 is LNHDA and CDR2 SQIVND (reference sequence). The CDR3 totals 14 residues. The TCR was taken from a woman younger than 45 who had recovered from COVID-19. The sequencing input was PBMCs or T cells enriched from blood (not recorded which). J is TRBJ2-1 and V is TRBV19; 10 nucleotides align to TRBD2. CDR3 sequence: CASSLKREGDEQFF. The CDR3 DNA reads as TGTGCCAGTAGTCTCAAGCGGGAGGGTGATGAGCAGTTCTTC. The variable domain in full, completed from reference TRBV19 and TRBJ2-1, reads DGGITQSPKYLFRKEGQNVTLSCEQNLNHDAMYWYRQDPGQGLRLIYYSQIVNDFQKGDIAEGYSVSREKKESFPLTVTSAQKNPTAFYLCASSLKREGDEQFFGPGTRLTVL.